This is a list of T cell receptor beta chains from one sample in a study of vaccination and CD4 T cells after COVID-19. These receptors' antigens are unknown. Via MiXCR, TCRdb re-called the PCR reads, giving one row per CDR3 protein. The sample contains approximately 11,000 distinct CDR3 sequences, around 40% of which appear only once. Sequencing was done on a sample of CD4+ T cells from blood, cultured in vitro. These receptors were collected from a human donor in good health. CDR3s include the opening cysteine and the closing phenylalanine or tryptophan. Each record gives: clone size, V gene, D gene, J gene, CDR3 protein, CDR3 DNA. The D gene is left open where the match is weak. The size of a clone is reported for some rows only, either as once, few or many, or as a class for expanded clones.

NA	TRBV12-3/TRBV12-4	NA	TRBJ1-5	CASSPGGQWPWGPQHF	TGTGCCAGCAGTCCGGGGGGCCAGTGGCCATGGGGGCCCCAGCATTTT
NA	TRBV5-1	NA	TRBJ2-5	CASSLEWETQYF	TGCGCCAGCAGCTTGGAATGGGAGACCCAGTACTTC
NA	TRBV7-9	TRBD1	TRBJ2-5	CASSSHDRGRRKTQYF	TGTGCCAGCAGCTCTCACGACAGGGGGCGCCGGAAGACCCAGTACTTC
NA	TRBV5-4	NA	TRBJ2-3	CASSLFGQLITDTQYF	TGTGCCAGCAGTCTCTTTGGACAGTTGATCACAGATACGCAGTATTTT
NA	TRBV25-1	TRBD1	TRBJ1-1	CASSYRGTEAFF	TGTGCCAGCAGTTACAGGGGCACTGAAGCTTTCTTT
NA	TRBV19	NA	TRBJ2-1	CASKVGGSSYNEQFF	TGTGCCAGTAAAGTCGGGGGAAGCTCCTACAATGAGCAGTTCTTC
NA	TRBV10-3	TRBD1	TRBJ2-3	CAISEGTGGYTQYF	TGTGCCATCAGTGAAGGGACAGGGGGGTATACGCAGTATTTT
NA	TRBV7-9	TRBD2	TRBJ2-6	CATNRQGLSGANVLTF	TGTGCCACCAACCGTCAGGGACTATCTGGGGCCAACGTCCTGACTTTC
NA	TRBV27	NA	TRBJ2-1	CASSSWNEQFF	TGTGCCAGCAGTTCTTGGAATGAGCAGTTCTTC
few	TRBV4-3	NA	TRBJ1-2	CASSPRHGEGYTF	TGCGCCAGCAGCCCCCGCCACGGGGAAGGCTACACCTTC
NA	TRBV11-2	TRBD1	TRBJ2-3	CASRGQGARSTDTQYF	TGTGCCAGTAGGGGACAGGGGGCGCGGAGCACAGATACGCAGTATTTT
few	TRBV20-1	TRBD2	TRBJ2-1	CSARGGLAANEQFF	TGCAGTGCTAGAGGAGGTCTAGCGGCAAATGAGCAGTTCTTC
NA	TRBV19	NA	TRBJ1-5	CASLAPALNDQPQHF	TGTGCCAGTCTGGCTCCGGCCCTCAACGATCAGCCCCAGCATTTT
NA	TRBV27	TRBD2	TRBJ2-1	CASSSGLAGAGRGNEQFF	TGTGCCAGCAGTTCGGGACTAGCGGGAGCGGGGAGAGGAAATGAGCAGTTCTTC
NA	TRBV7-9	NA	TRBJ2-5	CASSFTIWGSLKTQYF	TGTGCCAGCAGCTTTACAATTTGGGGGAGTCTTAAGACCCAGTACTTC
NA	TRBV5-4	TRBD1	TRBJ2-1	CASSSGQGASYNEQFF	TGTGCCAGCAGCTCTGGACAGGGGGCGTCCTACAATGAGCAGTTCTTC
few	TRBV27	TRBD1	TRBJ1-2	CASSGQGRGYTF	TGTGCCAGCAGTGGACAGGGCAGGGGCTACACCTTC
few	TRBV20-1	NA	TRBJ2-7	CSAREGRAPYEQYF	TGCAGTGCTAGAGAAGGCCGGGCTCCCTACGAGCAGTACTTC
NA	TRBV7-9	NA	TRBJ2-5	CASSPRWETQYF	TGTGCCAGCAGCCCTCGCTGGGAGACCCAGTACTTC
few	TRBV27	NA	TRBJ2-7	CASRRSSVSSSEQYF	TGTGCCAGCAGACGGTCTAGCGTGTCGTCGTCCGAGCAGTACTTC
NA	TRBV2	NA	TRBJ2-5	CASSDGRETQYF	TGTGCCAGCAGTGACGGCCGGGAGACCCAGTACTTC
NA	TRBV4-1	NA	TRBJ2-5	CASSQAPASAETQYF	TGCGCCAGCAGCCAAGCCCCCGCTAGCGCAGAGACCCAGTACTTC
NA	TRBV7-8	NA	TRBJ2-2	CASSLETGANTGELFF	TGTGCCAGCAGCTTGGAGACGGGGGCGAACACCGGGGAGCTGTTTTTT
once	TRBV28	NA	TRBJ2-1	CASSPPGSSYNEQFF	TGTGCCAGCAGTCCCCCAGGGAGCTCCTACAATGAGCAGTTCTTC
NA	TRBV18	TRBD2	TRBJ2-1	CASSPPETSGRDNEQFF	TGTGCCAGCTCACCTCCCGAGACTAGCGGGAGAGACAATGAGCAGTTCTTC
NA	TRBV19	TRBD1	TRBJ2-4	CASNPQGRRDIQYF	TGTGCCAGTAACCCACAGGGGCGACGGGACATTCAGTACTTC
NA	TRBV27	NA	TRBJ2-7	CASSSTLSEQYF	TGTGCCAGCAGTTCTACCTTGAGCGAGCAGTACTTC
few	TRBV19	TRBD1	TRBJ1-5	CASRVQGASNQPQHF	TGTGCCAGTAGAGTACAGGGGGCAAGCAATCAGCCCCAGCATTTT
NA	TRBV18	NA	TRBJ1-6	CASSPGYNSPLHF	TGTGCCAGCTCACCCGGCTATAATTCACCCCTCCACTTT
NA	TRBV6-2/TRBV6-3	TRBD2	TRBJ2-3	CASSAGLAGGPTDTQYF	TGTGCCAGCAGTGCGGGACTAGCGGGAGGGCCTACAGATACGCAGTATTTT
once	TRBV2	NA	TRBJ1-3	CASSEGSSSGNTIYF	TGTGCCAGCAGTGAGGGATCCAGCTCTGGAAACACCATATATTTT
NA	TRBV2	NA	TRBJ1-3	CASSLYRRAGNTIYF	TGTGCCAGCAGCCTTTATCGCCGAGCGGGAAACACCATATATTTT